The sequence of this T cell receptor (beta chain) was determined in a study of T cells in tumors after PD-1 blockade. The method was immunoSEQ multiplex PCR; TCRdb's version includes in-frame clones alone and lacks a portion of them. The table records about 63,000 clones, under 80% of them present only once. Germline loops: CDR1 MNHNY, CDR2 SVGAGI (reference sequence). The V and J ends lost 2 bases and 4 bases, in that order; junction bases with no gene match: 11. This CDR3 contains 16 residues. This material consisted of PBMCs, taken after anti-PD-1 treatment. The sequence was collected from a human donor with basal cell carcinoma. The chain employs TRBV6-6 and TRBJ2-7, with 7 nucleotides matching TRBD1. DNA of the CDR3: TGTGCCAGCAGTTACCCTTTAGGACAGGAACCTTACGAGCAGTACTTC. Encoded protein: CASSYPLGQEPYEQYF.